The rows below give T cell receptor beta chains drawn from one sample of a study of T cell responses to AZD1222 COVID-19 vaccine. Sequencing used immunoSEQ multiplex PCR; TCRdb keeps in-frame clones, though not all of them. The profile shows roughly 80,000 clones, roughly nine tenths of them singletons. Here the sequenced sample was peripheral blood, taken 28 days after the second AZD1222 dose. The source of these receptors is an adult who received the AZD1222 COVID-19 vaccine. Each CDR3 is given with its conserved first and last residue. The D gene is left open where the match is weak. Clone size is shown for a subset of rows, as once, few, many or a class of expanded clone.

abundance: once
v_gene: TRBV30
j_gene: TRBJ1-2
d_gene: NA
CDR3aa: CAWSVAPQVGGGFDGYTF
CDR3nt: TGTGCCTGGAGTGTAGCCCCCCAGGTCGGCGGGGGGTTCGATGGCTACACCTTC

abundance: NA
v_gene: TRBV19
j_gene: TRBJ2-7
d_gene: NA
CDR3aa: CASSIAGGTYEQYF
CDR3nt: TGTGCCAGTAGTATTGCAGGGGGGACCTACGAGCAGTACTTC

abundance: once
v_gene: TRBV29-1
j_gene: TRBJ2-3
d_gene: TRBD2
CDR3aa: CSVALAGGIDTQYF
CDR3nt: TGCAGCGTTGCCCTAGCGGGAGGGATAGATACGCAGTATTTT

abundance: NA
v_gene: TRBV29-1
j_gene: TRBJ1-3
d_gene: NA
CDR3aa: CSVATVPSGNTIYF
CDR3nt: TGCAGCGTTGCGACAGTACCTTCTGGAAACACCATATATTTT

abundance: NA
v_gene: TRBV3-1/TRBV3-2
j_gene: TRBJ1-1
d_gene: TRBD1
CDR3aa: CASRTGTGRTEAFF
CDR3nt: TGTGCCAGCAGAACCGGGACAGGGAGGACTGAAGCTTTCTTT

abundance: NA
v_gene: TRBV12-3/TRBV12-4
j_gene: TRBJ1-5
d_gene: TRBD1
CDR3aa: CASSGQGSQPQHF
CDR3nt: TGTGCCAGCAGCGGACAGGGGTCCCAGCCCCAGCATTTT

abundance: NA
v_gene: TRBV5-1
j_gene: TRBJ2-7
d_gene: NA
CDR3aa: CASSKETGRRYEQYF
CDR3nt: TGCGCCAGCAGCAAGGAAACGGGACGCCGATACGAGCAGTACTTC

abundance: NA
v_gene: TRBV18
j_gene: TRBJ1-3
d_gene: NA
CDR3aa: CASSPVVRGLGSGNTIYF
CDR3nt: TGTGCCAGCTCACCAGTCGTCAGGGGCCTAGGCTCTGGAAACACCATATATTTT

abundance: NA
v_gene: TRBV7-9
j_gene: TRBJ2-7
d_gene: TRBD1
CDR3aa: CASSLAQTGGEQYF
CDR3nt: TGTGCCAGCAGCTTAGCGCAGACAGGGGGCGAGCAGTACTTC

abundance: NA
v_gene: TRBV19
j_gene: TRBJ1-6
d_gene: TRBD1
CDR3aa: CASSTGTVSSPLHF
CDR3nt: TGTGCCAGTAGTACCGGGACAGTGAGTTCACCCCTCCACTTT

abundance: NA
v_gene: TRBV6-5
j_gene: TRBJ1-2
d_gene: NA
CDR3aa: CASSYSRGGARGYTF
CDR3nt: TGTGCCAGCAGTTACTCTAGAGGAGGGGCCAGGGGCTACACCTTC

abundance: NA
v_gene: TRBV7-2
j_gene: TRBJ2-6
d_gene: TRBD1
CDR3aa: CASSLVTGRGANVLTF
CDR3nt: TGTGCCAGCAGCTTAGTGACAGGGCGCGGGGCCAACGTCCTGACTTTC

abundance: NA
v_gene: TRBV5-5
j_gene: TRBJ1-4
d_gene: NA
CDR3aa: CASSYGEWATNEKLFF
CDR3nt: TGTGCCAGCAGCTATGGAGAATGGGCTACTAATGAAAAACTGTTTTTT

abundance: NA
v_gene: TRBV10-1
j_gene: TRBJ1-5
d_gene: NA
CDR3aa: CASSELGHPGNQPQHF
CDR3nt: TGCGCCAGCAGCGAATTGGGGCACCCAGGCAATCAGCCCCAGCATTTT

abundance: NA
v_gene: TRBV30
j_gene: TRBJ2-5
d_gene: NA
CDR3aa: CAWLSRQSGETQYF
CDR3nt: TGTGCCTGGCTCTCCCGGCAGTCGGGCGAGACCCAGTACTTC

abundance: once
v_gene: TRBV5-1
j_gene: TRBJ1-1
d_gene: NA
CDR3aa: CASRPQGRLNTEAFF
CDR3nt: TGCGCCAGCAGACCACAGGGACGGCTGAACACTGAAGCTTTCTTT

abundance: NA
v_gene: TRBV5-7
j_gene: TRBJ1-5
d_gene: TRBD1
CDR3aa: CASSLVRDREPYSNQPQHF
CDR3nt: TGTGCCAGCAGCTTGGTGAGGGACAGGGAACCCTATAGCAATCAGCCCCAGCATTTT

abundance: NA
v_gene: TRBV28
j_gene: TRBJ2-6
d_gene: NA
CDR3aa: CASSLPPGHFSGANVLTF
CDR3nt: TGTGCCAGCAGTCTCCCCCCGGGACATTTCTCTGGGGCCAACGTCCTGACTTTC

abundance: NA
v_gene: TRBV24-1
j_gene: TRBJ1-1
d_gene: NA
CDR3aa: CATSEGTHTEAFF
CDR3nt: TGTGCCACCAGTGAGGGTACTCACACTGAAGCTTTCTTT

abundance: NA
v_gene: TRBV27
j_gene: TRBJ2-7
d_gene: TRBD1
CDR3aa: CASSRGTGSHYEQYF
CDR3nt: TGTGCCAGCAGCCGGGGGACAGGATCCCACTACGAGCAGTACTTC

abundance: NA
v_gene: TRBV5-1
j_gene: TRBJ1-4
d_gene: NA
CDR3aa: CASSLEVRGEKLFF
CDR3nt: TGCGCCAGCAGCTTGGAGGTCCGGGGTGAAAAACTGTTTTTT

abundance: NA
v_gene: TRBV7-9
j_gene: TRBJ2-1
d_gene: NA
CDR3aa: CASSHTPGDPLSNEQFF
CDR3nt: TGTGCCAGCAGCCACACCCCGGGGGACCCCCTCTCGAATGAGCAGTTCTTC

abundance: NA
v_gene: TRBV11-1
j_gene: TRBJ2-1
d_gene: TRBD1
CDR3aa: CASRDRDREPFEQFF
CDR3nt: TGTGCCAGCAGAGACCGGGACAGGGAACCATTTGAGCAGTTCTTC

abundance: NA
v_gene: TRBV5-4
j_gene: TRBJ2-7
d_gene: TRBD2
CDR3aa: CAGGRGVSNEQYF
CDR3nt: TGTGCGGGAGGGCGGGGGGTATCCAACGAGCAGTACTTC

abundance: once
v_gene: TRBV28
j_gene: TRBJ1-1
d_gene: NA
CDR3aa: CASRINRDKFSAEAFF
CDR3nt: TGTGCCAGCAGAATAAACCGGGACAAATTTAGTGCTGAAGCTTTCTTT

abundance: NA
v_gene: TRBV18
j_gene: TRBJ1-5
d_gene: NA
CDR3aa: CASSPGVNQPQHF
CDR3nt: TGTGCCAGCTCACCAGGAGTCAATCAGCCCCAGCATTTT

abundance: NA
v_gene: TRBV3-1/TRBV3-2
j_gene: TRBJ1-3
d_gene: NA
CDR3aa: CASSSMGGSGNTIYF
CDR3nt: TGTGCCAGCAGCTCAATGGGGGGCTCTGGAAACACCATATATTTT

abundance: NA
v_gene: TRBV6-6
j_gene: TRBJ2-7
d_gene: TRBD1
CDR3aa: CASSPPRDRGYEQYF
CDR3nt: TGTGCCAGCAGCCCCCCACGCGACAGGGGCTACGAGCAGTACTTC

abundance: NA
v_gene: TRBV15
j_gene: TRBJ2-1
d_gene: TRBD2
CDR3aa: CATSRARSSRLAENEQFF
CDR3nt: TGTGCCACCAGCAGAGCAAGATCCAGTCGGCTAGCGGAAAATGAGCAGTTCTTC

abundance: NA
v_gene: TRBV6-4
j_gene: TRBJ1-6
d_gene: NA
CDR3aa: CASRLTEDSPLHF
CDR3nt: TGTGCCAGCAGACTGACAGAAGATTCACCCCTCCACTTT

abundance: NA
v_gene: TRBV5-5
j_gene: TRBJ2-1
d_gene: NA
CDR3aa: CASSLLSPGGYNEQFF
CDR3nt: TGTGCCAGCAGCCTACTTTCGCCCGGGGGCTACAATGAGCAGTTCTTC

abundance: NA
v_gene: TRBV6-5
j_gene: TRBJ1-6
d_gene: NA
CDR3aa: CASLSLGNSPLHF
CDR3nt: TGTGCCAGCCTTTCCCTCGGGAATTCACCCCTCCACTTT

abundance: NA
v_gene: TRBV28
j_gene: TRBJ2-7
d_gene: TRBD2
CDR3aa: CASSPGASGRTYEQYF
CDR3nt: TGTGCCAGCAGTCCCGGGGCTAGCGGGCGCACCTACGAGCAGTACTTC

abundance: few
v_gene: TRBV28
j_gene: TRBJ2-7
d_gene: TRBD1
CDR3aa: CASSLVDRGYEQYF
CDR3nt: TGTGCCAGCAGTTTGGTGGACAGGGGTTACGAGCAGTACTTC

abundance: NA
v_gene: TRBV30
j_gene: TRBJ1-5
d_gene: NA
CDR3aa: CAWSVNLADQPQHF
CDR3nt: TGTGCCTGGAGTGTAAACCTAGCTGATCAGCCCCAGCATTTT

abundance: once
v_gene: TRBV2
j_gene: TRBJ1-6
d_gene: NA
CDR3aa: CASRGSNSPLHF
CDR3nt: TGTGCCAGCCGGGGAAGTAATTCACCCCTCCACTTT

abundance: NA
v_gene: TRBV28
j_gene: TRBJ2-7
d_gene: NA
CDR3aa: CASTDSYEQYF
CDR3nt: TGTGCCAGCACGGACTCCTACGAGCAGTACTTC

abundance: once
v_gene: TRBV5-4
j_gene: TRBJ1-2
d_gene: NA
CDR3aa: CASSLVQTAGYTF
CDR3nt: TGTGCCAGCAGCTTGGTTCAAACAGCCGGCTACACCTTC

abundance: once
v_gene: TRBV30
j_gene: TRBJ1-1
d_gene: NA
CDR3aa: CAWSTSQLNTEAFF
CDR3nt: TGTGCCTGGAGTACTTCACAGCTGAACACTGAAGCTTTCTTT

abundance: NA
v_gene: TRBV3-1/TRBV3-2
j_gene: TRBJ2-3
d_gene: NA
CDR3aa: CASSLRPTGDTQYF
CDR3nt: TGTGCCAGCAGCCTCCGACCGACGGGGGATACGCAGTATTTT

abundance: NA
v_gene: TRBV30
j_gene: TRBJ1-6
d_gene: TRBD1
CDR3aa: CAWSVLQGLLSPLHF
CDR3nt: TGTGCCTGGAGTGTATTACAGGGGCTTTTATCACCCCTCCACTTT

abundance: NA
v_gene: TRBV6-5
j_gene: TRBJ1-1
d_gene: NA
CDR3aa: CASSMSVRGTEAFF
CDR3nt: TGTGCCAGCAGTATGTCGGTCAGGGGCACTGAAGCTTTCTTT

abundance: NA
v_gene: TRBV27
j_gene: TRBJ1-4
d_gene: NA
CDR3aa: CASKTQGWGNEKLFF
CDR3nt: TGTGCCAGCAAAACCCAAGGTTGGGGTAATGAAAAACTGTTTTTT

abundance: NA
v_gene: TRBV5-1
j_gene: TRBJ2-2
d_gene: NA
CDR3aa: CASSFAGTPEGGELFF
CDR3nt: TGCGCCAGCAGCTTTGCCGGGACTCCGGAGGGCGGGGAGCTGTTTTTT

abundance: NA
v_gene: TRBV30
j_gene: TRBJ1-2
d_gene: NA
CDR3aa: CAWGQPLNYGYTF
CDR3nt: TGTGCCTGGGGACAGCCCCTTAACTATGGCTACACCTTC

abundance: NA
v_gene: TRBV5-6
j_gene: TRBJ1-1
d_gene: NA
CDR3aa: CASSLGLTGNTEAFF
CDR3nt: TGTGCCAGCAGCTTGGGTTTGACAGGGAACACTGAAGCTTTCTTT